This is a list of T cell receptor beta chains from one sample in a study of T cells in Graves' hyperthyroidism and ophthalmopathy. TCRdb itself ran the multiplex PCR reads through MiXCR, one entry per CDR3 protein. The data show 310,000 or so distinct CDR3 sequences, 15% to 20% seen once. Input material: blood. These receptors were collected from a woman aged 60-75 years with Graves' ophthalmopathy. Both conserved end residues are part of each CDR3. D genes are given only for firm matches. Clone sizes are given selectively: once, few, many, or a class where the clone is expanded.

clone_size	j_call	cdr3_length	d_call	v_call	cdr3_nt	cdr3_aa
many	TRBJ1-4	16	NA	TRBV11-2	TGTGCCAGCAGCCGAACAACAGTTGCAACTAATGAAAAACTGTTTTTT	CASSRTTVATNEKLFF
many	TRBJ1-2	15	NA	TRBV3-1	TGTGCCAGCAGCCAAGTTTACAGCGAGGGCTATGGCTACACCTTC	CASSQVYSEGYGYTF
few	TRBJ2-1	16	NA	TRBV13	TGTGCCAGCAGCAACACCGGCTCGAGCTCCTACAATGAGCAGTTCTTC	CASSNTGSSSYNEQFF
many	TRBJ1-6	15	NA	TRBV11-2	TGTGCCAGCAGCCTAAGCAGGGCTATTGAGTCACCCCTCCACTTT	CASSLSRAIESPLHF
many	TRBJ2-7	15	TRBD1	TRBV5-1	TGCGCCAGCAGATCCGCCGACAGGGATTTACGGGAGCAGTACTTC	CASRSADRDLREQYF
many	TRBJ2-1	14	TRBD1	TRBV5-1	TGCGCCAGCAGCTTGGGGACAGGGGAGAGTGAGCAGTTCTTC	CASSLGTGESEQFF
many	TRBJ1-5	15	NA	TRBV10-3	TGTGCCATCAGTGATGTGTGGGGGGATAATCAGCCCCAGCATTTT	CAISDVWGDNQPQHF
NA	TRBJ2-7	14	NA	TRBV19	TGTGCCAGTAGCGCCGGAACAGGGACCTACGAGCAGTACTTC	CASSAGTGTYEQYF
many	TRBJ1-2	13	NA	TRBV7-2	TGTGCCAGCAGCTTTACCCATCTGGGTGGCTACACCTTC	CASSFTHLGGYTF
many	TRBJ2-3	15	TRBD2	TRBV7-9	TGTGCCACCCCAGGAGGCCCAGCGGGGACAGATACGCAGTATTTT	CATPGGPAGTDTQYF
many	TRBJ1-2	17	TRBD1	TRBV5-1	TGCGCCAGCAGCTTGAGGACAGGGTCGATTTGGATTTCTGACTACACCTTC	CASSLRTGSIWISDYTF
many	TRBJ2-4	16	TRBD1	TRBV27	TGTGCCAGCAGTTTTGGACAGGGAAGGGCCAAAAACATTCAGTACTTC	CASSFGQGRAKNIQYF
NA	TRBJ1-6	14	NA	TRBV2	TGTGCCAGCATAAACAGCGGCGGTAATTCACCCCTCCACTTT	CASINSGGNSPLHF